This T cell receptor (beta chain) was profiled in a study of regulatory T cells in long-lasting Graves disease. Overall study findings and caveats: TRBV28, TRBJ1-2 and TRBJ2-5 were segments that persistent disease favored. It was possible that the small sample size reduced accuracy.

This clonotype was detected many times. Its antigen is as yet unknown. V was clipped by 5 bases and J by 0 bases, with 13 bases between them. CDR1 and CDR2 from the germline V gene are MDHEN and SYDVKM. The CDR3 is 15 amino acids. The time point was: persistent/refractory GD, antithyroid drugs over 5 years with positive TRAb. Construction of the TCR library relied on RNA isolated from PBMCs. Sequencing libraries for TCR beta were prepared with iRepertoire HTBI primers and Arm-PCR of CDR3 regions. Using its own MiXCR run on the multiplex PCR reads, TCRdb lists one record per CDR3 protein. The sample includes 400,000 or so distinct CDR3 sequences, around 21% seen only once; the top ten take around 20%.

The receptor's source is a female donor with Graves disease. The starting material was peripheral blood mononuclear cells (PBMCs), obtained when the disease was refractory, from a patient treated with antithyroid drugs. The chain has TRBV28 and TRBJ1-2; no clear D. The CDR3 bases are TGTGCCAGCAGTGAGGAACTGCGGGCTAACTATGGCTACACCTTC. Its translation: CASSEELRANYGYTF.